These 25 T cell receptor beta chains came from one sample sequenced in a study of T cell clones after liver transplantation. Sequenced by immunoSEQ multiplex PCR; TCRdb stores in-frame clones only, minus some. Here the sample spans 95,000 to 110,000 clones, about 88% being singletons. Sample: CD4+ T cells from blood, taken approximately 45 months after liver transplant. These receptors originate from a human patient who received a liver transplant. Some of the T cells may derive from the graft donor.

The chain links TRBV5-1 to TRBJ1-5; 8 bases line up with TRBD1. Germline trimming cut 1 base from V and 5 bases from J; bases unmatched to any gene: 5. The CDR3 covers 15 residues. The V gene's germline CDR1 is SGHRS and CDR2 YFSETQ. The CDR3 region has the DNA TGCGCCAGCAGCTTGCGAGGACAGGGAGATCAGCCCCAGCATTTT. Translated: CASSLRGQGDQPQHF.

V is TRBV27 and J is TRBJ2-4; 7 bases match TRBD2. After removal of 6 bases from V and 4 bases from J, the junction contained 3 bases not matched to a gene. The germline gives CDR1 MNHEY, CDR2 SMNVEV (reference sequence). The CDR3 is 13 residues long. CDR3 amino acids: CASSNGGKNIQYF. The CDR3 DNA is TGTGCCAGCAGCAACGGGGGGAAAAACATTCAGTACTTC.

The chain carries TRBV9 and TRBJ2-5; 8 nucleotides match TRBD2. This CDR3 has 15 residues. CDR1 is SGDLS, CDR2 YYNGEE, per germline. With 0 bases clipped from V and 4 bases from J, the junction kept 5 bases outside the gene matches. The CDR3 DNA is TGTGCCAGCAGCGTAGATTGGACTAGCCGAGAGACCCAGTACTTC. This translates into CASSVDWTSRETQYF.

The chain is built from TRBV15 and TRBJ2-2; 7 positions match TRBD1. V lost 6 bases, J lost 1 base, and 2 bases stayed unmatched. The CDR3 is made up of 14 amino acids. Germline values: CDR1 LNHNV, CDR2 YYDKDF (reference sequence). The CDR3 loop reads CATRGQLNTGELFF. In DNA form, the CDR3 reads TGTGCCACCAGGGGACAGCTGAACACCGGGGAGCTGTTTTTT.

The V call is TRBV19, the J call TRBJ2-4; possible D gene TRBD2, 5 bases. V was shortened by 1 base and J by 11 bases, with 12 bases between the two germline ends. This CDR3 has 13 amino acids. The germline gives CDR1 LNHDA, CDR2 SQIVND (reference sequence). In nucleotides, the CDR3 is TGTGCCAGTAGTATAGGAAGGGCTAGCTTTCAGTACTTC. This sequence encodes CASSIGRASFQYF.

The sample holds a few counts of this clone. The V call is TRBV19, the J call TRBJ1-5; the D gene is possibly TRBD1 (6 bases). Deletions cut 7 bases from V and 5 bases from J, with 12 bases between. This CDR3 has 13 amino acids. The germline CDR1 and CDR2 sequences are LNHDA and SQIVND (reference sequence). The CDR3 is CASKQGLDQPQHF. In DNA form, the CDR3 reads TGTGCCAGTAAGCAGGGGCTCGATCAGCCCCAGCATTTT.

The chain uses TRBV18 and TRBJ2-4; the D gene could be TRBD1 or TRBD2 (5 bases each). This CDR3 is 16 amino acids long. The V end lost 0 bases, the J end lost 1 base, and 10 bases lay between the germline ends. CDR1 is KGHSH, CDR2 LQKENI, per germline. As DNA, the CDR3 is TGTGCCAGCTCACCACCCATCGGGGCGGCCAAAAACATTCAGTACTTC. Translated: CASSPPIGAAKNIQYF.

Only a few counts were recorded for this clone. The CDR3 nucleotides read TGTGCCAGCAGTTATTCAGGGGCCGACTACGAGCAGTACTTC. Protein: CASSYSGADYEQYF. The V call is TRBV6-5, the J call TRBJ2-7, with D perhaps matching TRBD1 (6 bases). CDR1 MNHEY and CDR2 SVGAGI come from the germline V gene. The CDR3 runs to 14 residues. V was trimmed by 3 bases and J by 3 bases, leaving 12 bases between them.

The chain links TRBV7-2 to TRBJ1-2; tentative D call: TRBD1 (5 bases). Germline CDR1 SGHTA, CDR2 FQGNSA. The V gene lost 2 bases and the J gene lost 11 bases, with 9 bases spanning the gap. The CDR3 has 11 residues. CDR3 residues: CASSLRQNYTF. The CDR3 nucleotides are TGTGCCAGCAGCTTAAGACAGAATTACACCTTC.

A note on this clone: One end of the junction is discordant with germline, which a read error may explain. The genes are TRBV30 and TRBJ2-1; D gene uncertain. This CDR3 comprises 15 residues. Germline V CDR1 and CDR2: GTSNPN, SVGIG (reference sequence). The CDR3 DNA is TGTGCCTGGAGTGTAACGGCACACTCCCACAATGAGCAGTTCTTC. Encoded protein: CAWSVTAHSHNEQFF. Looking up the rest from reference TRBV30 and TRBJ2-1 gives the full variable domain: SQTIHQWPATLVQPVGSPLSLECTVEGTSNPNLYWYRQAAGRGLQLLFYSVGIGQISSEVPQNLSASRPQDRQFILSSKKLLLSDSGFYLCAWSVTAHSHNEQFFGPGTRLTVL.

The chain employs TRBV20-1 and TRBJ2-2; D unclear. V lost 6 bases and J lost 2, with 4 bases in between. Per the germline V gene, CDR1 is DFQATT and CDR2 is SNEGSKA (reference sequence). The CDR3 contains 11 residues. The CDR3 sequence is CSARNTGELFF. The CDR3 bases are TGCAGTGCGAGAAACACCGGGGAGCTGTTTTTT.

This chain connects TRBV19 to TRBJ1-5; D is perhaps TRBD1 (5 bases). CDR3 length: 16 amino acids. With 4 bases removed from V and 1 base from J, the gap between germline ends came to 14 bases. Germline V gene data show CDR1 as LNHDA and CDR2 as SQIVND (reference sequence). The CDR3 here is CASSNDLGVSNQPQHF. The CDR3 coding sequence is TGTGCCAGTAGTAATGATCTGGGGGTGAGCAATCAGCCCCAGCATTTT.

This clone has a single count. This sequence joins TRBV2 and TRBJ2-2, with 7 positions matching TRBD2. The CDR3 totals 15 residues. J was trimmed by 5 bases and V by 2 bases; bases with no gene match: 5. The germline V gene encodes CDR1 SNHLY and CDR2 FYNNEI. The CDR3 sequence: CASSESRGRTGELFF. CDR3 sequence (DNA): TGTGCCAGCAGTGAATCGCGGGGGAGGACCGGGGAGCTGTTTTTT.

The CDR3 spells CASSSSRDQPQHF. Written as DNA, the CDR3 is TGTGCCAGCAGTTCTTCCAGGGATCAGCCCCAGCATTTT. V usage is TRBV27 and J usage is TRBJ1-5, with a weak D call TRBD1 (5 bases). Trimming removed 4 bases at V and 5 bases at J, with 9 bases between. Germline CDR1 and CDR2: MNHEY and SMNVEV (reference sequence). The CDR3 has 13 residues.

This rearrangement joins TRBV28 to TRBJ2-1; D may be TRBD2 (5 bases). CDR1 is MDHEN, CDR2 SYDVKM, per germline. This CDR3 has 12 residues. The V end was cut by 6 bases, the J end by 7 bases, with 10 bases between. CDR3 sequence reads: CASSRERNEQFF. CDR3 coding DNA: TGTGCCAGCAGCCGGGAAAGGAATGAGCAGTTCTTC.

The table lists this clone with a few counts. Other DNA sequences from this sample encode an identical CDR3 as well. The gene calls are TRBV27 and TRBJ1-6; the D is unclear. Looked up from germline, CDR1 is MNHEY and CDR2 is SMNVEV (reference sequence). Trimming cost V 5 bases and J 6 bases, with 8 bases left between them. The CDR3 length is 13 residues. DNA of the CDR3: TGTGCCAGCAGTCTCCTAGGTAATTCACCCCTCCACTTT. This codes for CASSLLGNSPLHF.

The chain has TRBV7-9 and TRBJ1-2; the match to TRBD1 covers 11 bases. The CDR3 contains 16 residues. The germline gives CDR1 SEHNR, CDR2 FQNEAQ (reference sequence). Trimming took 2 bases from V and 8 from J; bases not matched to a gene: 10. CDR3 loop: CASSLTGTGGIRGYTF. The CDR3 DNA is TGTGCCAGCAGCTTAACCGGGACAGGGGGAATCAGGGGCTACACCTTC.

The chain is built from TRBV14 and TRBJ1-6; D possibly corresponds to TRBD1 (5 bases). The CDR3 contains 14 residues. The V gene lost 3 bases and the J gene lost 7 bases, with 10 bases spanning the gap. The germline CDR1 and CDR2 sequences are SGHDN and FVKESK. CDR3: CASSHAGYNSPLHF. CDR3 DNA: TGTGCCAGCAGCCATGCAGGGTACAATTCACCCCTCCACTTT.

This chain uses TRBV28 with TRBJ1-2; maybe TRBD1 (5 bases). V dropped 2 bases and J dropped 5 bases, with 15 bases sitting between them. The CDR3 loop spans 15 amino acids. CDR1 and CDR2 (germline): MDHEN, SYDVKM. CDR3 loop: CASSLGSHGGYGYTF. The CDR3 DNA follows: TGTGCCAGCAGTTTAGGGAGTCACGGGGGATATGGCTACACCTTC.

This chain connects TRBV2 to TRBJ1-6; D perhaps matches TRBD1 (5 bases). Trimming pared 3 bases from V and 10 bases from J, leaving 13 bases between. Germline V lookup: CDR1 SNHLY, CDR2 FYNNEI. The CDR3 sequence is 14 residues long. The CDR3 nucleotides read TGTGCCAGCAGTGAGTTTCTGGGGCGCTCACCCCTCCACTTT. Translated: CASSEFLGRSPLHF. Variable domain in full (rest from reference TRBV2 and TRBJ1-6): EPEVTQTPSHQVTQMGQEVILRCVPISNHLYFYWYRQILGQKVEFLVSFYNNEISEKSEIFDDQFSVERPDGSNFTLKIRSTKLEDSAMYFCASSEFLGRSPLHFGNGTRLTVT.

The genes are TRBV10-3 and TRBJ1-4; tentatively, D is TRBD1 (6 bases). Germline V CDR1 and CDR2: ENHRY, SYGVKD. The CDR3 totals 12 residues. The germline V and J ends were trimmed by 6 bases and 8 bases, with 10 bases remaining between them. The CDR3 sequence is CAISRGGEKLFF. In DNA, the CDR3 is TGTGCCATCAGCAGGGGAGGGGAAAAACTGTTTTTT.

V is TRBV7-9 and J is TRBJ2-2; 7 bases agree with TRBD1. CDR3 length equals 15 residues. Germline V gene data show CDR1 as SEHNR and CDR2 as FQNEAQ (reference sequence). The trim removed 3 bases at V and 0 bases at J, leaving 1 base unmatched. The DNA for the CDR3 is TGTGCCAGCAGCTTGGGGACAGCGAACACCGGGGAGCTGTTTTTT. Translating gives CASSLGTANTGELFF.

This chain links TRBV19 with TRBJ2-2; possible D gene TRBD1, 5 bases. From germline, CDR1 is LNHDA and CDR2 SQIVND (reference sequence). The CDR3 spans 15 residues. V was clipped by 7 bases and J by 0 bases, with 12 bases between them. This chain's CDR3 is CASTVDSTNTGELFF. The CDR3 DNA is TGTGCCAGTACCGTAGACAGTACGAACACCGGGGAGCTGTTTTTT.

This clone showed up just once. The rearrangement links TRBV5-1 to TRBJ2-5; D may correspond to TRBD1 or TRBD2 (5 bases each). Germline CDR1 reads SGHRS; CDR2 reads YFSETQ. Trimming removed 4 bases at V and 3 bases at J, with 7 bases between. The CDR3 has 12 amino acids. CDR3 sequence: CASSRGEETQYF. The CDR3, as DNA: TGCGCCAGCAGCAGAGGGGAAGAGACCCAGTACTTC.

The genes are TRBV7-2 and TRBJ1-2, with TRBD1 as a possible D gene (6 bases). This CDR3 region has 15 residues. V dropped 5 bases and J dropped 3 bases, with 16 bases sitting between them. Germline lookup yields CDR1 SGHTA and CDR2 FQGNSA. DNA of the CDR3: TGTGCCAGCAGCCCCCAAGCGGGGGCCGACTATGGCTACACCTTC. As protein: CASSPQAGADYGYTF.